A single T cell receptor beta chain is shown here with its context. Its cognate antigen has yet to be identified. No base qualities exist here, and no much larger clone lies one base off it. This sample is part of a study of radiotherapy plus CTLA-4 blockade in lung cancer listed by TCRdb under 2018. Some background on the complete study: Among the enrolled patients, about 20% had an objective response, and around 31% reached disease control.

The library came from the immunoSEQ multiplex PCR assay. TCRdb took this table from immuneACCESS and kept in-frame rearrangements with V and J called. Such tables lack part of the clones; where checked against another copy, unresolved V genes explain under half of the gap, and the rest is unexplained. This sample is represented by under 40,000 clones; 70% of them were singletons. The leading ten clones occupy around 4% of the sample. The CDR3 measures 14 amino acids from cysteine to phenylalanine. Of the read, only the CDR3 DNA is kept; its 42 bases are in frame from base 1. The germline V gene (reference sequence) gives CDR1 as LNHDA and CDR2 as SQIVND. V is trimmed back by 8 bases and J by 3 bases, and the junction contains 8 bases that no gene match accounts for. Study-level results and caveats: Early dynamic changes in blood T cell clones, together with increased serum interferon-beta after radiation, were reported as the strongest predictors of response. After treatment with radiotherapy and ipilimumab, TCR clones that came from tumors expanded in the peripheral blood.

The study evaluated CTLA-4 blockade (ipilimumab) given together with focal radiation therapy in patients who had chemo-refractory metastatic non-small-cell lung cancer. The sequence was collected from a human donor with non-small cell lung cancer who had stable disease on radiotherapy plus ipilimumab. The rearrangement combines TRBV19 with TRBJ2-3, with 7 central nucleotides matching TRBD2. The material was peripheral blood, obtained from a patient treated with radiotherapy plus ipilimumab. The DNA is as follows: TGTGCCAGTGCGGGGGAGGGGCGTACAGATACGCAGTATTTT. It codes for CASAGEGRTDTQYF.